This T cell receptor beta chain was captured by sequencing in a study of identical twins. This clonotype came up a few times. There are 12 residues in the CDR3. The germline V gene has CDR1 ENHRY and CDR2 SYGVKD. V lost 4 bases and J lost 10, with 11 bases in between. TCRdb passed the 5' RACE reads through MiXCR, listing each CDR3 protein once. Altogether hundreds of thousands of distinct CDR3 sequences are present, more than 20% being singletons, with the ten largest covering around 3%. In every case, the donor was a healthy Caucasian. In addition, the sample was reused for a study of T cells expressing NK-cell markers. From that study: From sorted CD3+CD56+NKG2C+, CD3+CD56+NKG2C- and CD3+CD56-NKG2C+ T cells came the TCR beta repertoires.

What was sequenced was CD4+ T cells sorted from blood. The chain carries TRBV10-3 and TRBJ2-1, with D unclear. This TCR came from a woman in her late teens or twenties in good health. The chain's CDR3 is CAISGDLGEQFF. CDR3 sequence (DNA): TGTGCCATCAGTGGCGACCTCGGGGAGCAGTTCTTC.